The 23 T cell receptor beta chains reported below all come from one sample, sequenced in a study of blood T cell repertoires in COVID-19. Sequenced by immunoSEQ multiplex PCR; TCRdb stores in-frame clones only, minus some. The sample has 62,000 or so clones; 65% to 90% are singletons. Sample: peripheral blood. All receptors come from a woman aged 55 to 70 with acute or convalescent COVID-19.

In this sample, this clone turned up once. The rearrangement uses TRBV18 and TRBJ1-5, with a possible D match to TRBD1 (5 bases). With 6 bases removed from V and 3 bases from J, the gap between germline ends came to 9 bases. CDR1 and CDR2 from the germline V gene are KGHSH and LQKENI. This CDR3 is 13 amino acids long. CDR3 protein: CASSQGFNQPQHF. The CDR3 DNA follows: TGTGCCAGCTCCCAGGGTTTCAATCAGCCCCAGCATTTT.

The chain links TRBV5-4 to TRBJ1-1; a possible D gene is TRBD1 (6 bases). The germline gives CDR1 SGHNT, CDR2 YYREEE (reference sequence). The CDR3 is 14 amino acids. V gave up 2 bases and J gave up 4 bases, with 12 bases separating them. The DNA for the CDR3 is TGTGCCAGCAGCTTCAACAGGGCGTCCACTGAAGCTTTCTTT. Amino acid sequence: CASSFNRASTEAFF.

The chain uses TRBV14 and TRBJ1-6; D gene ambiguous. Germline values: CDR1 SGHDN, CDR2 FVKESK. The CDR3 has 15 amino acids. Trimming took 0 bases from V and 6 from J, leaving 9 bases between them. CDR3 nucleotide sequence: TGTGCCAGCAGCCAAGAGATCGTCGGTAATTCACCCCTCCACTTT. Translation: CASSQEIVGNSPLHF.

The rearrangement joins TRBV12-5 to TRBJ1-2; TRBD1 might be the D (5 bases). Per the germline V gene, CDR1 is LGHNT and CDR2 is FRNRAP. The CDR3 contains 14 residues. V shed 5 bases and J shed 2 bases, with 12 bases lying between them. CDR3 residues: CASGLGQGNYGYTF. CDR3 DNA sequence: TGTGCTAGTGGTCTCGGGCAGGGCAACTATGGCTACACCTTC.

V gene TRBV5-1 combines with J gene TRBJ2-1, with D perhaps TRBD1 (5 bases). The CDR3 has 13 residues. With 5 bases removed from V and 4 bases from J, the gap between germline ends came to 10 bases. Germline V CDR1 and CDR2: SGHRS, YFSETQ. DNA for the CDR3: TGCGCCAGCAGTCTTACAGGATACAATGAGCAGTTCTTC. Protein: CASSLTGYNEQFF.

This clone was recorded only once. The V gene is TRBV5-1, the J gene TRBJ1-2; possibly TRBD1 for D (6 bases). V lost 5 bases and J 8 bases, leaving 19 bases between the germline ends. In germline, CDR1 is SGHRS, CDR2 YFSETQ. The CDR3 contains 14 residues. The CDR3 coding sequence is TGCGCCAGCAGGGACTTTACAGGGATGGGCGGCTACACCTTC. Translating it yields CASRDFTGMGGYTF.

This clone was seen once. V gene TRBV9 combines with J gene TRBJ2-2; 13 bases fit TRBD2. Trimming removed 4 bases from V and 5 bases from J; junction bases left unmatched: 5. Germline V gene data show CDR1 as SGDLS and CDR2 as YYNGEE. The CDR3 extends over 16 amino acids. The CDR3 loop reads CASSQTTSGRTGELFF. In nucleotides, the CDR3 is TGTGCCAGCAGCCAGACGACTAGCGGGAGGACCGGGGAGCTGTTTTTT.

The chain links TRBV5-6 to TRBJ1-3; TRBD1 aligns across 7 bases. This CDR3 region has 16 residues. The V segment lost 2 bases and the J segment 0 bases; nucleotides outside the gene matches: 5. CDR1 is SGHDT, CDR2 YYEEEE, per germline. The CDR3 nucleotides are TGTGCCAGCAGCTTTTTAGGGGGCCCCTCTGGAAACACCATATATTTT. This translates into CASSFLGGPSGNTIYF.

The chain recombines TRBV2 with TRBJ1-2; a possible D gene is TRBD1 (6 bases). Germline CDR1 SNHLY, CDR2 FYNNEI. Trimming stripped 1 base from V and 3 bases from J, with 18 bases between. The length of the CDR3 is 17 residues. Written as DNA, the CDR3 is TGTGCCAGCAGTGAAGAATCTTGGGGGCCAAGGGACTATGGCTACACCTTC. Translated: CASSEESWGPRDYGYTF.

V gene TRBV7-2 combines with J gene TRBJ2-5; weak D call: TRBD2 (7 bases). This CDR3 region has 13 residues. Between the trimmed V and J ends, which lost 3 bases and 9 bases, there was a span of 14 bases. Germline V gene lookup returns CDR1 SGHTA and CDR2 FQGNSA. The DNA for the CDR3 is TGTGCCAGCAGCTTTTCGGGGGGCGGGGCCCAGTACTTC. Translated: CASSFSGGGAQYF.

Note on this clone: A junction end diverges from the germline sequence, so it may reflect a read error. V is TRBV7-7 and J is TRBJ1-1; D gene uncertain. Germline values: CDR1 SSHAT, CDR2 FNYEAQ (reference sequence). This CDR3 has 16 amino acids. CDR3 sequence: CASSPWRELLNTEAFF. The CDR3 coding sequence is TGTGCTAGCAGCCCCTGGAGGGAACTCCTGAACACTGAAGCTTTCTTT.

The V and J genes are TRBV29-1 and TRBJ1-2, with unresolved D. The V gene's germline CDR1 is SQVTM and CDR2 ANQGSEA. Trimming cost V 5 bases and J 4 bases, with 20 bases left between them. This CDR3 region has 15 residues. The CDR3 nucleotides are TGCAGCGTTTGGTTTCTAGGTGGATACGGCTATGGCTACACCTTC. This sequence encodes CSVWFLGGYGYGYTF.

The rearrangement links TRBV19 to TRBJ1-4, with a tentative D call TRBD1 (6 bases). This CDR3 spans 15 amino acids. Germline V gene sequence: CDR1 LNHDA, CDR2 SQIVND (reference sequence). Between the trimmed V and J ends, which lost 6 bases and 8 bases, there was a span of 19 bases. CDR3 in DNA: TGTGCCAGTAGCACTACGAGCGCGACAGGCGAAAAACTGTTTTTT. Translating gives CASSTTSATGEKLFF.

This clone was seen only a few times. This rearrangement joins TRBV21-1 to TRBJ2-2; TRBD2 is the table's D call, not checked against the DNA. TRBV21-1 is assigned pseudogene status. The CDR3 is made up of 15 amino acids. The CDR3 protein is CASSTRGTNTGELFF. The CDR3 region has the DNA TGTGCCAGCAGCACTCGGGGAACGAACACCGGGGAGCTGTTTTTT.

The genes are TRBV6-5 and TRBJ1-1; TRBD1 might be the D (5 bases). The V end lost 6 bases, the J end lost 1 base, and 12 bases lay between the germline ends. CDR1 and CDR2 (germline): MNHEY, SVGAGI. The CDR3 extends over 14 amino acids. Here the CDR3 reads CASRVREGNTEAFF. CDR3 nucleotides: TGTGCCAGCAGGGTCAGGGAAGGGAACACTGAAGCTTTCTTT.

This rearrangement joins TRBV19 to TRBJ1-5, with TRBD1 matching over 10 bases. With 6 bases clipped from V and 6 bases from J, the junction kept 8 bases outside the gene matches. CDR3 size: 15 residues. CDR1 and CDR2 (germline): LNHDA, SQIVND (reference sequence). The CDR3, as DNA: TGTGCCAGTAGGTACGTGACAGGGGGCCTTCAGCCCCAGCATTTT. It yields the protein CASRYVTGGLQPQHF.

The CDR3 is CASSRQPGLGTDTQYF. The CDR3 DNA sequence: TGTGCCAGCAGTCGTCAACCGGGACTCGGCACAGATACGCAGTATTTT. V is TRBV11-2 and J is TRBJ2-3; D is possibly TRBD2 (6 bases). There are 16 residues in the CDR3. With 6 bases removed from V and 1 base from J, the gap between germline ends came to 17 bases. CDR1 and CDR2 from the germline V gene are SGHAT and FQNNGV.

This chain uses TRBV6-5 with TRBJ2-5; possibly TRBD1 for D (7 bases). The V end lost 8 bases, the J end lost 2 bases, and 12 bases lay between the germline ends. Germline CDR1 and CDR2: MNHEY and SVGAGI. The CDR3 contains 13 residues. For the CDR3, the DNA is TGTGCCAGCCGCGGGACAGAACAAGAGACCCAGTACTTC. Its translation is CASRGTEQETQYF.

This clone came up once. The V and J genes are TRBV19 and TRBJ2-6, with a tentative D call TRBD1 (6 bases). V was shortened by 1 base and J by 0 bases, with 10 bases between the two germline ends. The CDR3 has 17 residues. The V gene's germline CDR1 is LNHDA and CDR2 SQIVND (reference sequence). The CDR3 here is CASSIGQGRSGANVLTF. For the CDR3, the DNA is TGTGCCAGTAGTATAGGGCAGGGGCGCTCTGGGGCCAACGTCCTGACTTTC.

The chain combines TRBV7-9 with TRBJ2-5; 12 nucleotides match TRBD2. J gave up 4 bases and V 3 bases, and 3 bases lay outside the gene matches. Germline V CDR1 and CDR2: SEHNR, FQNEAQ (reference sequence). CDR3 length equals 15 residues. This CDR3 reads CASSLTSGSSETQYF. In DNA form, the CDR3 reads TGTGCCAGCAGCTTGACTAGCGGGAGTTCAGAGACCCAGTACTTC.

The chain carries TRBV9 and TRBJ2-3; 8 bases line up with TRBD1. The CDR3 has 15 residues. Germline assignment: CDR1 SGDLS and CDR2 YYNGEE. J gave up 0 bases and V 4 bases, and 4 bases lay outside the gene matches. The CDR3 here is CASSPRDRSTDTQYF. The DNA for the CDR3 is TGTGCCAGCAGCCCGCGGGACAGGAGCACAGATACGCAGTATTTT.

The chain couples TRBV6-5 to TRBJ1-2, with TRBD1 matching over 8 bases. With 1 base clipped from V and 5 bases from J, the junction kept 6 bases outside the gene matches. The CDR3 extends over 15 amino acids. The germline gives CDR1 MNHEY, CDR2 SVGAGI. Written as DNA, the CDR3 is TGTGCCAGCAGTTACTACGCAGGGGGCGAGTATGGCTACACCTTC. This encodes CASSYYAGGEYGYTF.

The chain uses TRBV2 and TRBJ2-7; a possible D gene is TRBD2 (6 bases). V shed 6 bases and J shed 3 bases, with 12 bases lying between them. The CDR3 totals 13 residues. CDR1 and CDR2 from the germline V gene are SNHLY and FYNNEI. CDR3 nucleotides: TGTGCCAGCAGGGGGGGACTGCTCTACGAGCAGTACTTC. Residues: CASRGGLLYEQYF.